Presented here are 26 T cell receptor beta chains from one specimen sequenced in a study of cytomegalovirus exposure and HLA in healthy donors. PCR involved 60 Vbeta and 13 Jbeta primers. Clones were read by immunoSEQ multiplex PCR, and TCRdb kept only the in-frame ones, dropping some. Of about 170,000 clones listed, roughly 80% are singletons. Source material: PBMCs. The receptor set was obtained from a woman aged 18-29 years in good health and CMV-seronegative.

This CDR3 is CATSSRPDGEKLFF. CDR3 coding DNA: TGTGCCACCAGCAGCCGGCCCGACGGGGAAAAACTGTTTTTT. This chain uses TRBV15 with TRBJ1-4; D gene uncertain. V was clipped by 3 bases and J by 8 bases, with 13 bases between them. Germline CDR1 reads LNHNV; CDR2 reads YYDKDF (reference sequence). There are 14 residues in the CDR3.

This sequence joins TRBV2 and TRBJ2-5; D gene ambiguous. Germline V gene lookup returns CDR1 SNHLY and CDR2 FYNNEI. Trimming cost V 2 bases and J 0 bases, with 10 bases left between them. This CDR3 comprises 15 residues. CDR3 in DNA: TGTGCCAGCAGTGAACAGAGGTCGTACCAAGAGACCCAGTACTTC. This sequence encodes CASSEQRSYQETQYF.

The chain is built from TRBV9 and TRBJ2-1; 8 positions match TRBD2. With 0 bases clipped from V and 7 bases from J, the junction kept 6 bases outside the gene matches. Germline V lookup: CDR1 SGDLS, CDR2 YYNGEE. CDR3 length: 15 amino acids. The CDR3: CASSVAGGPVNEQFF. The CDR3 bases are TGTGCCAGCAGCGTAGCGGGAGGGCCGGTAAATGAGCAGTTCTTC.

V and J are TRBV7-9 and TRBJ2-3, with TRBD2 as a possible D gene (5 bases). The ends were cut back, 3 bases at V and 3 bases at J, with 10 bases in the middle. The CDR3 totals 14 residues. Germline CDR1 reads SEHNR; CDR2 reads FQNEAQ (reference sequence). CDR3 residues: CASSLTTRTDTQYF. As DNA, the CDR3 is TGTGCCAGCAGCTTGACTACTAGGACAGATACGCAGTATTTT.

The chain employs TRBV19 and TRBJ2-7; 8 bases are a match to TRBD1. V lost 6 bases and J lost 4; bases outside the gene matches: 11. CDR3 length: 15 residues. Germline V CDR1 and CDR2: LNHDA, SQIVND (reference sequence). This chain's CDR3 is CASSGAGTGVYEQYF. Here the CDR3 DNA reads TGTGCCAGTAGCGGGGCTGGGACAGGCGTTTACGAGCAGTACTTC.

The V call is TRBV7-3, the J call TRBJ2-5; TRBD2 matches 10 bases. V was pared by 5 bases and J by 3 bases, with 6 bases of the junction left unmatched. This CDR3 region has 15 residues. Germline V gene data show CDR1 as SGHTA and CDR2 as FQGTGA. CDR3 sequence reads: CASSPGLAREETQYF. Written as DNA, the CDR3 is TGTGCCAGCAGCCCGGGACTAGCGCGCGAAGAGACCCAGTACTTC.

The chain carries TRBV5-1 and TRBJ2-5; tentatively, D is TRBD1 (7 bases). Trimming removed 0 bases at V and 1 base at J, with 10 bases between. The CDR3 runs 15 residues. Germline assignment: CDR1 SGHRS and CDR2 YFSETQ. The CDR3 loop reads CASSLGGTAQETQYF. The CDR3 bases are TGCGCCAGCAGCTTGGGCGGGACAGCCCAAGAGACCCAGTACTTC.

This clone showed up just a few times. The rearrangement uses TRBV28 and TRBJ1-2, with D possibly TRBD1 on 5 matching bases. Deletions cut 6 bases from V and 4 bases from J, with 12 bases between. This CDR3 region has 13 residues. Germline lookup yields CDR1 MDHEN and CDR2 SYDVKM. The CDR3 loop is CASSPTDIYGYTF. Here the CDR3 DNA reads TGTGCCAGCAGCCCGACAGACATCTATGGCTACACCTTC.

CDR3 in amino acids: CASRATSVLGEQFF. The CDR3 nucleotides read TGTGCCAGCAGGGCGACTAGCGTGCTCGGTGAGCAGTTCTTC. V gene TRBV7-9 combines with J gene TRBJ2-1; TRBD2 matches 8 bases. CDR3 size: 14 residues. Germline loops: CDR1 SEHNR, CDR2 FQNEAQ (reference sequence). The V gene end was trimmed by 6 bases and the J gene end by 9 bases; junction bases not matched to a gene: 10.

The rearrangement uses TRBV14 and TRBJ2-2, with D possibly being TRBD2 (5 bases). Trimming left V 1 base short and J 5 bases short, with 11 bases between. The germline V gene has CDR1 SGHDN and CDR2 FVKESK. This CDR3 contains 15 residues. The CDR3 spells CASSQVGRGTGELFF. CDR3 sequence (DNA): TGTGCCAGCAGCCAAGTGGGTCGGGGTACCGGGGAGCTGTTTTTT.

V and J are TRBV28 and TRBJ1-2; no clear D gene. V was shortened by 3 bases and J by 4 bases, with 9 bases between the two germline ends. CDR3 length: 13 amino acids. Germline assignment: CDR1 MDHEN and CDR2 SYDVKM. The CDR3 loop is CASSLTGGYGYTF. The CDR3 DNA follows: TGTGCCAGCAGTTTGACGGGAGGCTATGGCTACACCTTC.

The chain carries TRBV10-3 and TRBJ1-1, with a weak D call TRBD1 (6 bases). The germline V and J ends were trimmed by 6 bases and 6 bases, with 8 bases remaining between them. CDR3 length: 11 amino acids. Germline values: CDR1 ENHRY, CDR2 SYGVKD. For the CDR3, the DNA is TGTGCCATCAGCCAGGGGTCTGAAGCTTTCTTT. This sequence encodes CAISQGSEAFF.

There are a few counts of this clone. Different DNA sequences within this sample yield the same CDR3. The genes are TRBV7-2 and TRBJ2-1; no clear D gene. The CDR3 is 14 amino acids. Germline V lookup: CDR1 SGHTA, CDR2 FQGNSA. V was pared by 3 bases and J by 5 bases, with 11 bases between. CDR3 sequence reads: CASSFSSQNNEQFF. CDR3 DNA: TGTGCCAGCAGCTTTTCCTCCCAGAACAATGAGCAGTTCTTC.

The chain carries TRBV7-2 and TRBJ1-2, with 7 bases aligning to TRBD1. Trimming cost V 5 bases and J 0 bases; bases outside gene matches: 9. Germline V gene data show CDR1 as SGHTA and CDR2 as FQGNSA. The CDR3 length is 16 residues. CDR3 protein: CASSPRTGDANYGYTF. Here the CDR3 DNA reads TGTGCCAGCAGCCCTCGGACAGGAGATGCTAACTATGGCTACACCTTC.

This chain connects TRBV6-5 to TRBJ2-5; TRBD1 agrees at 10 bases. The end of the DNA is better explained by TRBJ2-7, so the J call may be wrong. CDR3 length equals 16 residues. CDR1 is MNHEY, CDR2 SVGAGI, per germline. CDR3 sequence (DNA): TGTGCCAGCAGTTTCCCCACAAGGACAGGGGGGTACGAGCAGTACTTC. It specifies CASSFPTRTGGYEQYF.

Notes on this clone: Its ends do not fully match the called genes, so a read error is possible. V usage is TRBV9 and J usage is TRBJ2-3; the D is unclear. CDR3 length: 16 residues. CDR1 is SGDLS, CDR2 YYNGEE, per germline. The CDR3 region has the DNA TGTGCCAGCAGCGTACTCGCAGTAGTTAGCACGGATACGCAGTATTTT. As protein: CASSVLAVVSTDTQYF.

A word on this clone: In the same sample, other DNA sequences code for this CDR3. CDR3 region: CASSFRGYEQYF. DNA of the CDR3: TGTGCCAGCAGCTTTAGGGGATACGAGCAGTACTTC. V gene TRBV7-9 combines with J gene TRBJ2-7; weak D call: TRBD1 (5 bases). Trimming cost V 3 bases and J 4 bases, with 7 bases left between them. There are 12 residues in the CDR3. Per germline, CDR1 SEHNR and CDR2 FQNEAQ (reference sequence).

This sequence joins TRBV28 and TRBJ1-4, with 7 bases matching TRBD1. The CDR3 sequence is 15 residues long. The junction had 2 bases not matched to a gene; V was cut back by 3 bases and J by 1 base. The germline CDR1 and CDR2 sequences are MDHEN and SYDVKM. The CDR3 coding sequence is TGTGCCAGCAGTTTTTACAGGGGAACTAATGAAAAACTGTTTTTT. Encoded protein: CASSFYRGTNEKLFF.

The chain recombines TRBV5-1 with TRBJ2-5; TRBD2 matches at 10 bases. CDR3 size: 16 residues. J gave up 5 bases and V 0 bases, and 7 bases lay outside the gene matches. CDR1 is SGHRS and CDR2 is YFSETQ in the germline V gene. CDR3 in amino acids: CASSLGVAGGAETQYF. CDR3 coding DNA: TGCGCCAGCAGCTTGGGAGTAGCGGGGGGTGCCGAGACCCAGTACTTC.

The chain uses TRBV19 and TRBJ2-7; 7 bases align to TRBD1. The CDR3 is 14 amino acids. V was pared by 3 bases and J by 5 bases, with 7 bases of the junction left unmatched. Germline CDR1 LNHDA, CDR2 SQIVND (reference sequence). The CDR3 bases are TGTGCCAGTAGTATGGGAGACAGGGCCAACGAGCAGTACTTC. It codes for CASSMGDRANEQYF.

The V call is TRBV10-2, the J call TRBJ1-2; 10 bases agree with TRBD1. J was trimmed by 4 bases and V by 4 bases; bases with no gene match: 9. This CDR3 is built from 16 residues. Germline CDR1 WSHSY, CDR2 SAAADI. In nucleotides, the CDR3 is TGCGCCAGCAGTGGGCGAGGACAGGGGGTTCCCTATGGCTACACCTTC. Translating gives CASSGRGQGVPYGYTF.

The rearrangement joins TRBV5-6 to TRBJ2-7; D gene unclear. CDR3 length: 12 amino acids. In germline, CDR1 is SGHDT, CDR2 YYEEEE. With 4 bases removed from V and 6 bases from J, the gap between germline ends came to 11 bases. CDR3 residues: CASSATPGEQYF. The CDR3 DNA reads TGTGCCAGCAGCGCAACCCCGGGCGAGCAGTACTTC.

The V gene is TRBV5-1, the J gene TRBJ2-6; TRBD1 matches at 10 bases. CDR1 and CDR2 (germline): SGHRS, YFSETQ. The CDR3 has 19 amino acids. V was clipped by 6 bases and J by 2 bases; unmatched bases: 14. Written as DNA, the CDR3 is TGCGCCAGCACTACGCAATTGACAGGGGGCTTGACTGGGGCCAACGTCCTGACTTTC. This codes for CASTTQLTGGLTGANVLTF.

V gene TRBV6-5 combines with J gene TRBJ2-7, with no clear D. The CDR3 has 14 residues. Per germline, CDR1 MNHEY and CDR2 SVGAGI. V was clipped by 0 bases and J by 0 bases, with 6 bases between them. The CDR3 sequence is CASSYSESSYEQYF. Here the CDR3 DNA reads TGTGCCAGCAGTTACTCGGAGAGCTCCTACGAGCAGTACTTC.

The sample holds a few counts of this clone. The chain is built from TRBV5-1 and TRBJ2-7; 9 positions match TRBD2. The CDR3 contains 14 residues. In germline, CDR1 is SGHRS, CDR2 YFSETQ. With 4 bases clipped from V and 5 bases from J, the junction kept 7 bases outside the gene matches. CDR3 region: CASSLSGSGDEQYF. Here the CDR3 DNA reads TGCGCCAGCAGCCTTAGCGGGAGCGGGGACGAGCAGTACTTC.

The V and J genes are TRBV7-8 and TRBJ2-7; 8 bases fit TRBD1. Germline assignment: CDR1 SGHVS and CDR2 FQNEAQ. The CDR3 runs to 15 residues. The V gene end was trimmed by 3 bases and the J gene end by 6 bases; junction bases not matched to a gene: 10. CDR3: CASSFRGRSDGEQYF. The CDR3 DNA reads as TGTGCCAGCAGCTTCAGGGGGCGTTCTGATGGCGAGCAGTACTTC.